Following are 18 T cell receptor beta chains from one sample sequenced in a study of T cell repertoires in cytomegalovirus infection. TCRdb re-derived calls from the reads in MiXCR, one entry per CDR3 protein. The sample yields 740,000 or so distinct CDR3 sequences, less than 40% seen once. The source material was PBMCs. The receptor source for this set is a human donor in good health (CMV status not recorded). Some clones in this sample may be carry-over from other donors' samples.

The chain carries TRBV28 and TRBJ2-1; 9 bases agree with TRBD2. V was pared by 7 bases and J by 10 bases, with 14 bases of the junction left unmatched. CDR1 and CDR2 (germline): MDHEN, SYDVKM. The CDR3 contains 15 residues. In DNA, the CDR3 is TGTGCCAGCACTCGATTAGCGGGAGAGGACCGAGAGCAGTTCTTC. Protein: CASTRLAGEDREQFF.

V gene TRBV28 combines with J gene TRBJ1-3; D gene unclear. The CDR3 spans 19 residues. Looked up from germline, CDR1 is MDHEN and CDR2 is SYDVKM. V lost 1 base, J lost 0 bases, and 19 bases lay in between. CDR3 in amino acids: CASSLFQAGSLASGNTIYF. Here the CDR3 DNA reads TGTGCCAGCAGTTTATTCCAAGCCGGGTCGTTAGCCTCTGGAAACACCATATATTTT.

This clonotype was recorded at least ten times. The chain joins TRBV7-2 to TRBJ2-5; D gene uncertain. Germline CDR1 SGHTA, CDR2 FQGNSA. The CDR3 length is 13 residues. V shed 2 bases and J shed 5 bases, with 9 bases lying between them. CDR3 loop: CASSLNPRETQYF. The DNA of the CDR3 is TGTGCCAGCAGCTTAAACCCCCGGGAGACCCAGTACTTC.

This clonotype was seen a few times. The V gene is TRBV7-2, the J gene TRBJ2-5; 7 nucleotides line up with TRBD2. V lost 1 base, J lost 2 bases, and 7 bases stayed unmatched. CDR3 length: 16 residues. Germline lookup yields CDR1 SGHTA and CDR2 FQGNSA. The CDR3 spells CASSLVVTSVQETQYF. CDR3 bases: TGTGCCAGCAGCTTAGTCGTAACTAGCGTTCAAGAGACCCAGTACTTC.

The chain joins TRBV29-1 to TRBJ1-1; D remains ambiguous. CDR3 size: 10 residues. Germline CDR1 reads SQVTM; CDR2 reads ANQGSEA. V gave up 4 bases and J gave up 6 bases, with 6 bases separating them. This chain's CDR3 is CSVAWAEAFF. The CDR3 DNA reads TGCAGCGTTGCATGGGCTGAAGCTTTCTTT.

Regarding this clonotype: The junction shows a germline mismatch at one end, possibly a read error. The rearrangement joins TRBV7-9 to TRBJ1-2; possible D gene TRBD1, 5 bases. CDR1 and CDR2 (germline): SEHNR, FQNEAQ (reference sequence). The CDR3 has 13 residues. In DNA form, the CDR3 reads TGTGACAGCAGCATTGGACAAGACTATGGCTACACCTTC. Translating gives CDSSIGQDYGYTF.

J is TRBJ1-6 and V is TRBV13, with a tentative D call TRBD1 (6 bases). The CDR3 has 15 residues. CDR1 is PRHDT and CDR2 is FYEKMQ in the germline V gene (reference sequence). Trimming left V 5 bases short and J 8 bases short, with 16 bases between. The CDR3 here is CASSPRGGPDSPLHF. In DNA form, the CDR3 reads TGTGCCAGCAGCCCCCGCGGGGGGCCAGATTCACCCCTCCACTTT.

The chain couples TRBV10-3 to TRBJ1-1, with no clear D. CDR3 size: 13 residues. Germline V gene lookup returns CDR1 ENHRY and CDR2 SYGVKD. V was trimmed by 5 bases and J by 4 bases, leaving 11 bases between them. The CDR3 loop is CAISTELSTEAFF. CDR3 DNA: TGTGCCATCAGTACGGAATTGTCCACTGAAGCTTTCTTT.

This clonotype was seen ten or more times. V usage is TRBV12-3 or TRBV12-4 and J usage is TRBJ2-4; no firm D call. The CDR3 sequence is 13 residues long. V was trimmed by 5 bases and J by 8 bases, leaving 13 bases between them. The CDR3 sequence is CASSRTVRDIQYF. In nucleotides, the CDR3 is TGTGCCAGCAGTAGGACGGTTCGCGACATTCAGTACTTC.

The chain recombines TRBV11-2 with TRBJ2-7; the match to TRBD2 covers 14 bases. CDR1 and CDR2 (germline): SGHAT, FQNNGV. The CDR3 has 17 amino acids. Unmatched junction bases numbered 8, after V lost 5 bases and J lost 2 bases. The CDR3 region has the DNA TGTGCCAGCAGCCCTTTAACGGGACTAGCGGGAGCCTACGAGCAGTACTTC. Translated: CASSPLTGLAGAYEQYF.

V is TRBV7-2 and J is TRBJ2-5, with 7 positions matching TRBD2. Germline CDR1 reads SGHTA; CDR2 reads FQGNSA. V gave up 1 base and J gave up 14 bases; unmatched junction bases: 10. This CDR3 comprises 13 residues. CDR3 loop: CASSLDPPGGNYF. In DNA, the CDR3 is TGTGCCAGCAGCTTAGACCCCCCCGGGGGGAATTACTTC.

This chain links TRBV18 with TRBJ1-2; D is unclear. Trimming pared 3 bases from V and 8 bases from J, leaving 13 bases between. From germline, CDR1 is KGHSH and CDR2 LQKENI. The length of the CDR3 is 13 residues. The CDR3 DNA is TGTGCCAGCTCACCCCCCCCCGGCGGGGGCTACACCTTC. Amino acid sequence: CASSPPPGGGYTF.

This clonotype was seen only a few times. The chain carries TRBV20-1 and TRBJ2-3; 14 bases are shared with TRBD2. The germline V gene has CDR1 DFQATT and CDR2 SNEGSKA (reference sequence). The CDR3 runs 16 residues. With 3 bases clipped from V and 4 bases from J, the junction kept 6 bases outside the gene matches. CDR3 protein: CSARARLAGGPDTQYF. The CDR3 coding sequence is TGCAGTGCTAGGGCAAGACTAGCGGGAGGGCCAGATACGCAGTATTTT.

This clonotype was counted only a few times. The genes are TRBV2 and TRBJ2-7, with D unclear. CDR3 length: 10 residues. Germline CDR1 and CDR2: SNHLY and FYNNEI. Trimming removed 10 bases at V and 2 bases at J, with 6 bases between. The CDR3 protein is CATLAYEQYF. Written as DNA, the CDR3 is TGTGCCACCCTAGCCTACGAGCAGTACTTC.

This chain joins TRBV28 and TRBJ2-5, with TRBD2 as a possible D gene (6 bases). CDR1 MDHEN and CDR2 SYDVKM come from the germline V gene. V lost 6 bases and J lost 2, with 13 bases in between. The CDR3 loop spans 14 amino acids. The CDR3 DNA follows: TGTGCCAGCAGGATTCCGGGACTTCAAGAGACCCAGTACTTC. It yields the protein CASRIPGLQETQYF.

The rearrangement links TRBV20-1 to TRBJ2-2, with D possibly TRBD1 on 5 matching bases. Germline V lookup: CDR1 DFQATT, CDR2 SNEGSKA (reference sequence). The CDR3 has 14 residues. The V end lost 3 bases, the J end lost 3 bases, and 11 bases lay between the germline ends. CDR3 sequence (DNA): TGCAGTGCTAGGGCTCCCAGGGACACCGGGGAGCTGTTTTTT. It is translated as CSARAPRDTGELFF.

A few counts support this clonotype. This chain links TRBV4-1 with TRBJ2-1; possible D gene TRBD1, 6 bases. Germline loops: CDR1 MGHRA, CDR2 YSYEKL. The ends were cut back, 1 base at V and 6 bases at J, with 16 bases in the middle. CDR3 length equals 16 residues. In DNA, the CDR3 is TGCGCCAGCAGCCAAGGGAATACAGGGAAAGGCAATGAGCAGTTCTTC. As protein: CASSQGNTGKGNEQFF.

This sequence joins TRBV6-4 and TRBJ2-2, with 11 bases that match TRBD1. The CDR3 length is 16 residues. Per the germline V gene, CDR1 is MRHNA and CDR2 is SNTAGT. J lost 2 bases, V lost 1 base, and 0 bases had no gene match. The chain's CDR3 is CASSDWTGGNTGELFF. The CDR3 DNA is TGTGCCAGCAGTGACTGGACAGGGGGCAACACCGGGGAGCTGTTTTTT.